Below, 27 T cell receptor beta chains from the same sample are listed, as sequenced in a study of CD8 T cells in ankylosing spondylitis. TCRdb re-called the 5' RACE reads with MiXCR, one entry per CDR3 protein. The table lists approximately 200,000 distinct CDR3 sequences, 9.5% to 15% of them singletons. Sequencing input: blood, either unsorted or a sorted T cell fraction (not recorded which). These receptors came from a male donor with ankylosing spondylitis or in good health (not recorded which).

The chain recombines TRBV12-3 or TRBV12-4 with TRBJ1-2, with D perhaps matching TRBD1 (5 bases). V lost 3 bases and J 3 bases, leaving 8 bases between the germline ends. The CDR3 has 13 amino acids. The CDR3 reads CASSFPGDYGYTF. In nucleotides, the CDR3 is TGTGCCAGCAGTTTTCCGGGGGACTATGGCTACACCTTC.

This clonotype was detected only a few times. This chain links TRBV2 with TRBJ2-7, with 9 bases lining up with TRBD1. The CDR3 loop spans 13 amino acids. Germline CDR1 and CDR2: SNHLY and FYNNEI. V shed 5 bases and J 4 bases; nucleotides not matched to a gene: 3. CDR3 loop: CASSWDREYEQYF. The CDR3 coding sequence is TGTGCCAGCAGTTGGGACAGGGAGTACGAGCAGTACTTC.

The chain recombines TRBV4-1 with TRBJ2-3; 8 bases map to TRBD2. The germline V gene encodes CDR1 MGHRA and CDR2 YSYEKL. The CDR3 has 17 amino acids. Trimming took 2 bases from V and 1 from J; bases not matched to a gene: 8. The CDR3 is CASSQLGLADGTDTQYF. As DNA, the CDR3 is TGCGCCAGCAGCCAACTCGGACTAGCTGACGGCACAGATACGCAGTATTTT.

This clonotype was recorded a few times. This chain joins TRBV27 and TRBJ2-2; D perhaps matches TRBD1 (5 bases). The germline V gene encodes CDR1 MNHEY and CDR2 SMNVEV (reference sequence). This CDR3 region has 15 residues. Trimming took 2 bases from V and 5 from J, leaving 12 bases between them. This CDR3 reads CASSLGQGITGELFF. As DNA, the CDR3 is TGTGCCAGCAGTTTAGGTCAGGGTATTACCGGGGAGCTGTTTTTT.

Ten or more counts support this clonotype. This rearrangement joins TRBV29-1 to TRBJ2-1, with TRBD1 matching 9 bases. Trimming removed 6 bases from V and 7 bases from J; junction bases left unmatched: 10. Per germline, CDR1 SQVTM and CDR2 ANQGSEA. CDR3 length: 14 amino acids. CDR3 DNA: TGCAGCGTACCCGGGACAGGGAGTTGGAATGAGCAGTTCTTC. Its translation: CSVPGTGSWNEQFF.

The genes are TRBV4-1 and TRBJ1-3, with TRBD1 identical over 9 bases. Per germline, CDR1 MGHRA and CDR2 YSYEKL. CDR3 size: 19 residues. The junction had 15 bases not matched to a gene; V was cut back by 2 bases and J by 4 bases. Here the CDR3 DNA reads TGCGCCAGCAGCCAACCGGGGACAGGGAAGGATCTTTTCGGAAACACCATATATTTT. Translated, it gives CASSQPGTGKDLFGNTIYF.

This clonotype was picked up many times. The CDR3 loop reads CSARDPSTGELFF. In DNA form, the CDR3 reads TGCAGTGCTAGAGATCCCTCCACCGGGGAGCTGTTTTTT. This rearrangement joins TRBV20-1 to TRBJ2-2, with unresolved D. The V gene lost 0 bases and the J gene lost 4 bases, with 6 bases spanning the gap. Germline V gene lookup returns CDR1 DFQATT and CDR2 SNEGSKA (reference sequence). CDR3 length: 13 amino acids.

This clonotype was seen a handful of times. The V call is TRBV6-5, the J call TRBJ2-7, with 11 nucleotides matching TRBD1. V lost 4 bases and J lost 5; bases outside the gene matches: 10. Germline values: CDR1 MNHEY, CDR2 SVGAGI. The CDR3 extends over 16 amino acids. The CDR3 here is CASSSPGTGGSHEQYF. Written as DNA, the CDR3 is TGTGCCAGCAGTTCGCCCGGGACAGGGGGTTCTCACGAGCAGTACTTC.

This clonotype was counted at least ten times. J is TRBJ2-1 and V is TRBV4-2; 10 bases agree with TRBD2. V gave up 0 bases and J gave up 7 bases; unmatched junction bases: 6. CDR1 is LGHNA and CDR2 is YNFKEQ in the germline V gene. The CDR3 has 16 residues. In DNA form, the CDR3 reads TGTGCCAGCAGCCAAGATGGGGCTAGCGGGAGTAATGAGCAGTTCTTC. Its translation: CASSQDGASGSNEQFF.

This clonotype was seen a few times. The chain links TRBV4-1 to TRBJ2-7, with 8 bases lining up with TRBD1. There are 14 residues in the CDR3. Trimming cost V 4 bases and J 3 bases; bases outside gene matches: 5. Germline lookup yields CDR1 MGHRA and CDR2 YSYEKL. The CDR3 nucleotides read TGCGCCAGCAGCCCCATGACAGGGGTCTACGAGCAGTACTTC. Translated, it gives CASSPMTGVYEQYF.

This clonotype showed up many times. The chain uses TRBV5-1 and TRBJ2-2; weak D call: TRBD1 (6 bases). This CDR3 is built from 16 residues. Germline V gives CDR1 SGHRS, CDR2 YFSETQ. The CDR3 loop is CPTLSSGTRNTGELFF. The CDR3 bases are TGCCCTACTCTAAGTTCCGGGACAAGGAACACCGGGGAGCTGTTTTTT.

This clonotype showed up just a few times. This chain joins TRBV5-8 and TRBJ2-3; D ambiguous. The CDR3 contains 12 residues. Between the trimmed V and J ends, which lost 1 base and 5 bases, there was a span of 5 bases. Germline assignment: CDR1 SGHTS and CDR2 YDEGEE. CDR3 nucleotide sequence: TGTGCCAGCAGCTTGACGGTAGATACGCAGTATTTT. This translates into CASSLTVDTQYF.

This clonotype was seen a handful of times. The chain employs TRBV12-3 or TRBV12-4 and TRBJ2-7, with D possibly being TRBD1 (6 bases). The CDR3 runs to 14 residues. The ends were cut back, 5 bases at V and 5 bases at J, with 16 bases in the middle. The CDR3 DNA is TGTGCCAGCAGTATTCACAGGGAAACAGACGAGCAGTACTTC. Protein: CASSIHRETDEQYF.

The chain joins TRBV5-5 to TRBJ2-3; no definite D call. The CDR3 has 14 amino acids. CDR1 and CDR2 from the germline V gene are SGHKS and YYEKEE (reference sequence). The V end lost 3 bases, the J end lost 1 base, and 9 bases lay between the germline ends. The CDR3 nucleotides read TGTGCCAGCAGCTCCACCTGGGGCACAGATACGCAGTATTTT. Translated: CASSSTWGTDTQYF.

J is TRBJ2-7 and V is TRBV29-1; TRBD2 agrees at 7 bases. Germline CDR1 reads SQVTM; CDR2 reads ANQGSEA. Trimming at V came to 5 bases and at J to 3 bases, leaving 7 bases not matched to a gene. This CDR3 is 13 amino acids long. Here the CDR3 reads CSVRGGLGYEQYF. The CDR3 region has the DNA TGCAGCGTTCGGGGAGGGTTGGGCTACGAGCAGTACTTC.

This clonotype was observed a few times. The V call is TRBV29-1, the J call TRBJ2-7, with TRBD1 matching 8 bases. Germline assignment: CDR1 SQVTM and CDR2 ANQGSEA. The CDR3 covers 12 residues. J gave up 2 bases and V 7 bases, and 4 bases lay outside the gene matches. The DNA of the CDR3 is TGCAGCGCTGGGACAGGAGCCTACGAGCAGTACTTC. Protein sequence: CSAGTGAYEQYF.

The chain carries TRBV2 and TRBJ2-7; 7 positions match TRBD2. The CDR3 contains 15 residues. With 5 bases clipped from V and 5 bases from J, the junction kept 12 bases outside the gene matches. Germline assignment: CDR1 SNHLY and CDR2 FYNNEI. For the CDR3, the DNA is TGTGCCAGCAGTCCCCCAGCGGGAAATCCAAACGAGCAGTACTTC. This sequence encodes CASSPPAGNPNEQYF.

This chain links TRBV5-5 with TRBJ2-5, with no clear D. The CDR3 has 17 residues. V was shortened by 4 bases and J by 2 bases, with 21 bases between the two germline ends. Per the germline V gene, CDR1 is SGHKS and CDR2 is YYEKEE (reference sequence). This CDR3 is CASSTRGSFFGQETQYF. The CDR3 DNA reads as TGTGCCAGCAGCACGCGCGGCTCTTTCTTCGGACAAGAGACCCAGTACTTC. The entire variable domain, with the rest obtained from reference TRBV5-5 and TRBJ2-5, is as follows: DAGVTQSPTHLIKTRGQQVTLRCSPISGHKSVSWYQQVLGQGPQFIFQYYEKEERGRGNFPDRFSARQFPNYSSELNVNALLLGDSALYLCASSTRGSFFGQETQYFGPGTRLLVL.

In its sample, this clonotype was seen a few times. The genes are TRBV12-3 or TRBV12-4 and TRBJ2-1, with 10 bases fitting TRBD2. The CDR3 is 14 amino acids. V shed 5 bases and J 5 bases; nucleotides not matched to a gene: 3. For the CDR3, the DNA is TGTGCCAGCAGTAGCGGACTAGCGGACAATGAGCAGTTCTTC. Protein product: CASSSGLADNEQFF.

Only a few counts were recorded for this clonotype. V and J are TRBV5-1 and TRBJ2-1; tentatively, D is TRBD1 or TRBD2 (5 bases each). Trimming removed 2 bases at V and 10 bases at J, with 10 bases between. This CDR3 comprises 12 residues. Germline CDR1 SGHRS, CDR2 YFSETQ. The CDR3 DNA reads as TGCGCCAGCAGCTTTGGGGGTCGGGAGCAGTTCTTC. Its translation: CASSFGGREQFF. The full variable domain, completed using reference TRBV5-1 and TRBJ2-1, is KAGVTQTPRYLIKTRGQQVTLSCSPISGHRSVSWYQQTPGQGLQFLFEYFSETQRNKGNFPGRFSGRQFSNSRSEMNVSTLELGDSALYLCASSFGGREQFFGPGTRLTVL.

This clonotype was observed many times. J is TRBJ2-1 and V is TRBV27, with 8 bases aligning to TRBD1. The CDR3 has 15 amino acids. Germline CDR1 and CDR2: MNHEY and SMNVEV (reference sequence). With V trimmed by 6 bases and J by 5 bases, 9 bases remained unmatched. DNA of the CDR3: TGTGCCAGCAGGACCGGACAGGGCAGTAACAATGAGCAGTTCTTC. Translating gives CASRTGQGSNNEQFF.

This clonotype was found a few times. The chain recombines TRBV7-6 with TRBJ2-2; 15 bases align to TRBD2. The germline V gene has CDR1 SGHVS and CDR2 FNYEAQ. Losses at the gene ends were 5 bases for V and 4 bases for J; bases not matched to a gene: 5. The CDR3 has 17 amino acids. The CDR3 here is CASSPGLAGGPTGELFF. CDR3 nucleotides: TGTGCCAGCAGCCCCGGACTAGCGGGAGGGCCCACCGGGGAGCTGTTTTTT.

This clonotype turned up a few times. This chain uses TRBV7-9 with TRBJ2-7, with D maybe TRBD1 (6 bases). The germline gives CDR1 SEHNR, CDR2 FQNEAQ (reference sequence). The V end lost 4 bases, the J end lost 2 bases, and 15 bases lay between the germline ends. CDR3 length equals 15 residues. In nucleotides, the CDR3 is TGTGCCAGCAGCTCCTCCGGGACAAGACCCTACGAGCAGTACTTC. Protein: CASSSSGTRPYEQYF.

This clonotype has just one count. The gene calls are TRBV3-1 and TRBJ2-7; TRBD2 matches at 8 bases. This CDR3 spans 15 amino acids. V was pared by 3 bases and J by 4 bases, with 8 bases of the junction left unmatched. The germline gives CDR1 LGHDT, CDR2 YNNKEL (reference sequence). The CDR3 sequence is CASSQDSGAGYEQYF. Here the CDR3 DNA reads TGTGCCAGCAGCCAGGATAGCGGGGCCGGGTACGAGCAGTACTTC.

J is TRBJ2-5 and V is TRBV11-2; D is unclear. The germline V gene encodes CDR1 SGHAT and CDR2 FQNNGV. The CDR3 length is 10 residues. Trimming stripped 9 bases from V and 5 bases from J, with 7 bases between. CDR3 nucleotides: TGTGCCAGTCAAAGGGAGACCCAGTACTTC. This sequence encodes CASQRETQYF. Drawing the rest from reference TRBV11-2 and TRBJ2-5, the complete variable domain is EAGVAQSPRYKIIEKRQSVAFWCNPISGHATLYWYQQILGQGPKLLIQFQNNGVVDDSQLPKDRFSAERLKGVDSTLKIQPAKLEDSAVYLCASQRETQYFGPGTRLLVL.

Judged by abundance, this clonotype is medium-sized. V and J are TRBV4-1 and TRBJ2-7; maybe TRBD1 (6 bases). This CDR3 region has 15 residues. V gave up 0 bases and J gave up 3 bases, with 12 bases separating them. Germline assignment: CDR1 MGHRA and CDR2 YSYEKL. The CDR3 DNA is TGCGCCAGCAGCCAAGAACACGGACAGTACTACGAGCAGTACTTC. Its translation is CASSQEHGQYYEQYF.

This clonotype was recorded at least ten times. The CDR3 nucleotides read TGCGCCAGCAGCTTGGATTCAGAGACCCAGTACTTC. Protein product: CASSLDSETQYF. The chain joins TRBV5-1 to TRBJ2-5; the D is unclear. The CDR3 has 12 amino acids. Trimming left V 0 bases short and J 4 bases short, with 4 bases between. Germline CDR1 and CDR2: SGHRS and YFSETQ.